The present entry profiles one TCR beta chain with its context. The record originates from a study of blood T cell repertoires in COVID-19. V was cut by 5 bases and J by 5 bases, with 16 bases left in between. Germline CDR1 reads MNHEY; CDR2 reads SMNVEV (reference sequence). The CDR3 runs 14 residues. The data were produced by immunoSEQ multiplex PCR, yet TCRdb's version contains in-frame clones alone and is incomplete. The table lists approximately 200,000 clones, 84% of them singletons. The source material was peripheral blood. The receptor's source is a woman in her fifties or sixties who had recovered from COVID-19. This chain connects TRBV27 to TRBJ2-7; D uncertain. The CDR3 coding sequence is TGTGCCAGCAGTCCCGCCCCGCGTCGCCACGAGCAGTACTTC. Translating gives CASSPAPRRHEQYF.